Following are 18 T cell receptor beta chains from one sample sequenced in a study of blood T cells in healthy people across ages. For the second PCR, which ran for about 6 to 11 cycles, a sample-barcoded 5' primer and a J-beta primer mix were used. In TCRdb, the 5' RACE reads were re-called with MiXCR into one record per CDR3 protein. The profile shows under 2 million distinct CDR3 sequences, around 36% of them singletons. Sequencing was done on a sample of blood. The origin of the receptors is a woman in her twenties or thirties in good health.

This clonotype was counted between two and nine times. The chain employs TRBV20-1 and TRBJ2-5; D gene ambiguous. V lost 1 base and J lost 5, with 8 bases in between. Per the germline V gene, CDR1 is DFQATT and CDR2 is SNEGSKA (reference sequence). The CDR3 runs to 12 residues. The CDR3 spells CSARAYSETQYF. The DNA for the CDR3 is TGCAGTGCTAGAGCTTACTCCGAGACCCAGTACTTC.

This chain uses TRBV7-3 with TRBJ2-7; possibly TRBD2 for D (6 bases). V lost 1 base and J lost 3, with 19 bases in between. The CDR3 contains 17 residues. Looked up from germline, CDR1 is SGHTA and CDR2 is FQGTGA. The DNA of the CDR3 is TGTGCCAGCAGCTTAAAAGGTCCCCGGGACGGGGGCTACGAGCAGTACTTC. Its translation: CASSLKGPRDGGYEQYF.

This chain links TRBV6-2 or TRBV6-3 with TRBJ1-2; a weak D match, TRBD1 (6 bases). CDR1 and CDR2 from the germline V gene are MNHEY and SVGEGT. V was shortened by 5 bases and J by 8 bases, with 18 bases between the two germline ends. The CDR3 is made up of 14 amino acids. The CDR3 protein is CASSPQRRGGGYTF. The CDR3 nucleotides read TGTGCCAGCAGTCCCCAGCGCAGGGGCGGCGGCTACACCTTC.

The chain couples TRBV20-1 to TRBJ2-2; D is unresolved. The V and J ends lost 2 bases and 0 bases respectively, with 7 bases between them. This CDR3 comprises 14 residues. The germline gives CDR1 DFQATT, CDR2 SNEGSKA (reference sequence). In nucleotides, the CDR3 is TGCAGTGCTAGAATGGACGCGAACACCGGGGAGCTGTTTTTT. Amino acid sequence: CSARMDANTGELFF.

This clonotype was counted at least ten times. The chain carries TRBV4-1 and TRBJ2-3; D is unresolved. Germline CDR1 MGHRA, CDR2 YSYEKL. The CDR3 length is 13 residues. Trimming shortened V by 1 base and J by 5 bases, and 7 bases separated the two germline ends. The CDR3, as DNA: TGCGCCAGCAGCCAAGGAAGGCAAGATACGCAGTATTTT. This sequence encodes CASSQGRQDTQYF.

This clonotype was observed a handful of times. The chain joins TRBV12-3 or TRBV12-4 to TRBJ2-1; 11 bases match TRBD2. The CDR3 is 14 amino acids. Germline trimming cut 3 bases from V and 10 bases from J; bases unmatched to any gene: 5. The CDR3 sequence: CASSFTSGGQEQFF. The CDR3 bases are TGTGCCAGCAGTTTCACTAGCGGGGGACAAGAGCAGTTCTTC.

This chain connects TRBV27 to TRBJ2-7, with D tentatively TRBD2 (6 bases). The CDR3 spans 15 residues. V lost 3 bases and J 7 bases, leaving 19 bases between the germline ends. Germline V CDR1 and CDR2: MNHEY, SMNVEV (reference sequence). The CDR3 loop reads CASSFSGVSYNEQYF. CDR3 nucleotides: TGTGCCAGCAGTTTCTCGGGAGTATCCTACAATGAGCAGTACTTC.

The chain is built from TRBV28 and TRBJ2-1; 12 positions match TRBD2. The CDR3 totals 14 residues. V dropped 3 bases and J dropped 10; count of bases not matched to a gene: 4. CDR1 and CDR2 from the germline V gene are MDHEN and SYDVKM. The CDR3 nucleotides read TGTGCCAGCAGTTTTGCTAGCGGGAGGGAAGAGCAGTTCTTC. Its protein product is CASSFASGREEQFF.

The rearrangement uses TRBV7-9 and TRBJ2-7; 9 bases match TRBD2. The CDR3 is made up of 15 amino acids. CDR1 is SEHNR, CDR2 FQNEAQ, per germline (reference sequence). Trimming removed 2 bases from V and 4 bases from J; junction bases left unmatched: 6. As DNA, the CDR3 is TGTGCCAGCAGCTTAAACGCGGGGGGGCAATACGAGCAGTACTTC. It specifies CASSLNAGGQYEQYF.

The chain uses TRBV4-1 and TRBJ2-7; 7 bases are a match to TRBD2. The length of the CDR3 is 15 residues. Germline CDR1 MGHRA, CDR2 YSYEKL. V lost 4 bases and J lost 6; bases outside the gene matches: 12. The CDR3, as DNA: TGCGCCAGCAGCCCCCGACTAGCCGGGGGAAGCGAGCAGTACTTC. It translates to CASSPRLAGGSEQYF.

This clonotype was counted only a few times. The DNA for the CDR3 is TGTGCCAGCAGCCTTGGACTAGCGGGGATGAATGAGCAGTTCTTC. Its protein product is CASSLGLAGMNEQFF. The genes are TRBV3-1 and TRBJ2-1; the match to TRBD2 covers 12 bases. The CDR3 totals 15 residues. Germline values: CDR1 LGHDT, CDR2 YNNKEL (reference sequence). The V segment lost 4 bases and the J segment 7 bases; nucleotides outside the gene matches: 5.

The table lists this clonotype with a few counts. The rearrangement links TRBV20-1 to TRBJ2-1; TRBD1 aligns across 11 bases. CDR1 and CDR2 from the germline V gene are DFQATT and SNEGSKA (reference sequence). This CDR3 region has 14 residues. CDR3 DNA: TGCAGGGGCAGCGGGACAGGGGGGAACAATGAGCAGTTCTTC. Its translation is CRGSGTGGNNEQFF.

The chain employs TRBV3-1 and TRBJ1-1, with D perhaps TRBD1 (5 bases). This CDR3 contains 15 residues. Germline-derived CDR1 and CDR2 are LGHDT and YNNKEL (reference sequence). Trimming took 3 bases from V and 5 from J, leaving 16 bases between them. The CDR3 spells CASSQGQGSGTEAFF. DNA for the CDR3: TGTGCCAGCAGCCAGGGTCAGGGATCGGGTACTGAAGCTTTCTTT.

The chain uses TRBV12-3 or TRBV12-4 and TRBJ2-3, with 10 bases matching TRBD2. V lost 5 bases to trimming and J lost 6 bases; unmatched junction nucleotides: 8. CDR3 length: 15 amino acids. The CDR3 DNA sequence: TGTGCCAGCAGTCCAAGGACTAGCGGAGAGGATACGCAGTATTTT. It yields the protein CASSPRTSGEDTQYF.

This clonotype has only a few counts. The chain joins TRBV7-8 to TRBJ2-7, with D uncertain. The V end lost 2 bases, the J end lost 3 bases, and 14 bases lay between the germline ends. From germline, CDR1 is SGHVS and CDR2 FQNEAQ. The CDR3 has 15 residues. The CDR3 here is CASSLRWAENYEQYF. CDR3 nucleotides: TGTGCCAGCAGCTTAAGGTGGGCGGAGAACTACGAGCAGTACTTC.

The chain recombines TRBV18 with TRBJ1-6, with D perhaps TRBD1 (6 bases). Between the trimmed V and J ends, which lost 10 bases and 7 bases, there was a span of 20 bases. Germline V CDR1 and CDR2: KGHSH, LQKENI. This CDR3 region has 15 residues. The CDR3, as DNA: TGTGCCATTAACCAGGGGACCCCATCAAATTCACCCCTCCACTTT. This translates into CAINQGTPSNSPLHF.

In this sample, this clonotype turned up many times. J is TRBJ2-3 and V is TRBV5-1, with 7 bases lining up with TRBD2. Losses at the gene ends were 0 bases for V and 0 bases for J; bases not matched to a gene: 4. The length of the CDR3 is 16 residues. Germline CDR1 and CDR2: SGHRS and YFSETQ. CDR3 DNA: TGCGCCAGCAGCTTGGTTTCTAGCGGAAGCACAGATACGCAGTATTTT. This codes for CASSLVSSGSTDTQYF.

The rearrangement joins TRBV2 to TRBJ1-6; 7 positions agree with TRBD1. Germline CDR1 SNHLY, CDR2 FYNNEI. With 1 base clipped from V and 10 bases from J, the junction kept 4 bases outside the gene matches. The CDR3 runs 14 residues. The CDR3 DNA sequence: TGTGCCAGCAGTGAAGACAGGGGAGGATCACCCCTCCACTTT. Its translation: CASSEDRGGSPLHF.